These T cell receptor beta chains were read from a single sample in a study of beta chain features in type 1 diabetes. The table came from immunoSEQ multiplex PCR; TCRdb's copy has only in-frame clones and leaves some out. Of some 63,000 clones in the sample, approximately 59% were seen once. Material for sequencing was Tregs from blood. The receptors were sampled from a woman aged 18-30 years in good health. The CDR3 runs from the conserved cysteine through the conserved F or W. Fields, in order: D gene, clone size, J gene, V gene, CDR3 DNA, CDR3 protein. The D gene is left open where the match is weak. Some rows have no size entry. The others give once, few or many, or a class for an expanded clone.

NA,NA,TRBJ2-1,TRBV4-3,TGCGCCAGCAGCCAAGATATGGAGGGCTACAATGAGCAGTTCTTC,CASSQDMEGYNEQFF
NA,NA,TRBJ1-2,TRBV5-1,TGCGCCAGCAGCTTGGGGACAGCTCGGAATTTGCATGGCTACACCTTC,CASSLGTARNLHGYTF
NA,NA,TRBJ1-1,TRBV7-9,TGTGCCAGCAGCTTAGATGCGGTGAACACTGAAGCTTTCTTT,CASSLDAVNTEAFF
NA,few,TRBJ1-1,TRBV4-2,TGTGCCAGCAGACAGGACGACACTGAAGCTTTCTTT,CASRQDDTEAFF
TRBD1,NA,TRBJ2-2,TRBV27,TGTGCCAGCAGTCGGGACAGGGGGACCGGGGAGCTGTTTTTT,CASSRDRGTGELFF
TRBD2,NA,TRBJ2-5,TRBV19,TGTGCCAGTGGAACTAGCGGGAGACCTCAAGAGACCCAGTACTTC,CASGTSGRPQETQYF
NA,NA,TRBJ2-7,TRBV13,TGTGCCAGCAGCGGGCCGGGACTCGCCGCCTCCTACGAGCAGTACTTC,CASSGPGLAASYEQYF
NA,once,TRBJ2-7,TRBV6-1,TGTGCCAGCACAGTCAGAGACTACGAGCAGTACTTC,CASTVRDYEQYF
TRBD1,NA,TRBJ1-4,TRBV6-1,TGTGCCAGCAGGTGGACAGGGGTGGAAAAACTGTTTTTT,CASRWTGVEKLFF
NA,once,TRBJ2-3,TRBV18,TGTGCCAGCTCACCACTGGTAGCAGATACGCAGTATTTT,CASSPLVADTQYF